This T cell receptor beta chain was identified in a study of cytomegalovirus exposure and HLA in healthy donors. Study findings and constraints: Subsequent analysis revealed that first-cohort TCR clusters tended to co-occur in the 120 or so validation repertoires. Per published reports, the classifier diagnosed cytomegalovirus status with high specificity and sensitivity.

The germline V gene encodes CDR1 MNHNS and CDR2 SASEGT. The CDR3 is 12 residues long. Trimming pared 6 bases from V and 8 bases from J, leaving 13 bases between. In its sample, this clone was seen a few times. Its cognate antigen is unknown. The table came from immunoSEQ multiplex PCR; TCRdb's copy has only in-frame clones and leaves some out. The sample shows approximately 180,000 clones, 86% of them seen only once. This receptor was obtained from a man between 18 and 35 years old in good health and CMV-seropositive. Sequences were obtained from PBMCs. This rearrangement joins TRBV6-1 to TRBJ1-1; TRBD1 might be the D (5 bases). Here the CDR3 DNA reads TGTGCCAGCAGCCTCAGGGCCGGGGAAGCTTTCTTT. This gives the protein CASSLRAGEAFF.